This is a list of T cell receptor beta chains from one sample in a study of OX40 agonist ivuxolimab in advanced cancers. Profiled with immunoSEQ multiplex PCR; TCRdb holds only in-frame clones, not every one. Counted here are about 35,000 clones, roughly 80% occurring once; the ten biggest clones make up less than 25%. Material: CD4+ or CD8+ T cells sorted from blood, obtained in a trial of the OX40 agonist ivuxolimab. These receptors were obtained from an adult with an advanced solid tumor such as melanoma, head and neck, liver or kidney cancer. The CDR3 runs from the conserved cysteine through the conserved F or W. The order of the fields is CDR3 protein, CDR3 DNA, D gene, J gene, V gene, clone size, CDR3 length. A D gene is named only where the DNA matches it firmly. Clone sizes are given selectively: once, few, many, or a class where the clone is expanded.

CASSLSRAGTPETQYF,TGCGCCAGCAGCTTGAGTCGGGCAGGGACCCCAGAGACCCAGTACTTC,-,TRBJ2-5,TRBV5-1,-,16
CASSITIGDRVNNEQFF,TGTGCCAGTAGTATAACGATCGGGGACAGGGTGAACAATGAGCAGTTCTTC,TRBD1,TRBJ2-1,TRBV19,few,17
CASSRTSTDTQYF,TGTGCCAGCAGCCGGACGAGCACAGATACGCAGTATTTT,-,TRBJ2-3,TRBV6-4,few,13
CSVGAGVIQYF,TGCAGCGTTGGGGCAGGGGTGATTCAGTACTTC,-,TRBJ2-7,TRBV29-1,-,11
CASSLGGHNEQFF,TGTGCCAGCAGCCTAGGGGGCCACAATGAGCAGTTCTTC,TRBD1,TRBJ2-1,TRBV27,-,13
CASSIGPIGRDRVYEQYF,TGTGCCAGTAGTATAGGCCCAATTGGGCGGGACAGGGTCTACGAGCAGTACTTC,TRBD1,TRBJ2-7,TRBV19,-,18
CAISSPGQGRETQYF,TGTGCCATCAGTTCACCGGGACAGGGTAGGGAGACCCAGTACTTC,TRBD1,TRBJ2-5,TRBV10-3,once,15
CASSLAEFTDTQYF,TGCGCCAGCAGCTTGGCTGAATTCACAGATACGCAGTATTTT,-,TRBJ2-3,TRBV5-1,-,14
CASSPTPGQNYEQYF,TGTGCCAGCTCTCCTACTCCGGGACAGAACTACGAGCAGTACTTC,TRBD1,TRBJ2-7,TRBV18,-,15
CASSPIATDSRGAFF,TGTGCCAGCAGCCCCATTGCGACGGACTCTAGGGGAGCTTTCTTT,-,TRBJ1-1,TRBV9,few,15
CASGQGVTYNEQFF,TGTGCCAGCGGACAGGGAGTAACCTACAATGAGCAGTTCTTC,TRBD1,TRBJ2-1,TRBV19,-,14
CASSWTLNTEAFF,TGTGCCAGCAGCTGGACCCTAAACACTGAAGCTTTCTTT,-,TRBJ1-1,TRBV11-3,-,13
CASSPFNSGNTIYF,TGTGCCAGCAGCCCCTTTAACTCTGGAAACACCATATATTTT,-,TRBJ1-3,TRBV27,-,14
CASSPSRGASPTGELFF,TGTGCCAGCAGCCCCTCGAGGGGCGCTTCCCCCACCGGGGAGCTGTTTTTT,-,TRBJ2-2,TRBV27,once,17
CASSQGRLAGANTGELFF,TGCGCCAGCAGCCAAGGTAGGCTAGCGGGCGCCAACACCGGGGAGCTGTTTTTT,TRBD2,TRBJ2-2,TRBV4-3,once,18
CASSSLGTQYF,TGTGCCAGCAGTTCCCTAGGGACCCAGTACTTC,-,TRBJ2-5,TRBV27,-,11
CASSLPHRGPGDTQYF,TGTGCCAGCAGCTTGCCCCACAGGGGGCCTGGAGATACGCAGTATTTT,TRBD1,TRBJ2-3,TRBV5-6,-,16
CASSLAGLGSEQYF,TGCGCCAGCAGCTTGGCGGGACTGGGATCTGAGCAGTACTTC,-,TRBJ2-7,TRBV5-1,-,14
CASSVLSTDTQYF,TGTGCCAGCAGCGTATTAAGCACAGATACGCAGTATTTT,-,TRBJ2-3,TRBV9,-,13
CASSLSGAYEQYF,TGTGCCAGCAGCTTGTCAGGTGCCTACGAGCAGTACTTC,-,TRBJ2-7,TRBV5-4,-,13
CASSLPSHSVSNQPQHF,TGTGCCAGCAGTTTACCCTCCCACTCCGTGAGCAATCAGCCCCAGCATTTT,-,TRBJ1-5,TRBV28,-,17
CASSYTDQNTEAFF,TGTGCCAGCAGTTACACCGACCAGAACACTGAAGCTTTCTTT,-,TRBJ1-1,TRBV6-5,few,14
CASRQREAAYNEQFF,TGTGCCAGCCGCCAGCGGGAGGCGGCCTACAATGAGCAGTTCTTC,TRBD2,TRBJ2-1,TRBV7-6,few,15
CASRAGQGSYEQYF,TGTGCCAGCAGGGCAGGACAGGGTAGTTACGAGCAGTACTTC,TRBD1,TRBJ2-7,TRBV28,-,14
CASSLPDGEQFF,TGTGCCAGCAGTTTACCCGATGGAGAGCAGTTCTTC,-,TRBJ2-1,TRBV28,-,12
CASSQEIAGGDNEQFF,TGCGCCAGCAGCCAAGAGATAGCGGGGGGTGACAATGAGCAGTTCTTC,TRBD2,TRBJ2-1,TRBV4-3,-,16
CASSIDREVMNTEAFF,TGTGCCAGTAGTATAGATCGAGAAGTTATGAACACTGAAGCTTTCTTT,-,TRBJ1-1,TRBV19,-,16
CASTTGVGSGEQYF,TGTGCCAGCACCACCGGGGTTGGCTCAGGCGAGCAGTACTTC,-,TRBJ2-7,TRBV19,-,14